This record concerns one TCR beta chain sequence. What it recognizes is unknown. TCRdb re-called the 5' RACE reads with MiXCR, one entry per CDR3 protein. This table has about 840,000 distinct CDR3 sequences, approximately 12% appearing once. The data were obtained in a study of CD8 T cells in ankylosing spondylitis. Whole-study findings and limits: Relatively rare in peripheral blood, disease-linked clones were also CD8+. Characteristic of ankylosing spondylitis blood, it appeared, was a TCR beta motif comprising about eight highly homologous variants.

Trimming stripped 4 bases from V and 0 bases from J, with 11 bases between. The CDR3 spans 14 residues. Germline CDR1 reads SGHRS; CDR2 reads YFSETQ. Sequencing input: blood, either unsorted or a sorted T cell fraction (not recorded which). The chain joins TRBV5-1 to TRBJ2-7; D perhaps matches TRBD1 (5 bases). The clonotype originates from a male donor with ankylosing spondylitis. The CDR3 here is CASSRRQSSYEQYF. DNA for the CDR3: TGCGCCAGCAGCAGGAGACAGAGCTCCTACGAGCAGTACTTC.